This T cell receptor beta chain was captured in a study of beta chain features in type 1 diabetes. Study context: Sorted cells examined across all samples numbered 107,917,701.

With regard to this clone: Antigen unknown. This same CDR3 is encoded by further DNA sequences in the sample.

Every bit of the isolated RNA underwent reverse transcription, so sequencing read expressed TCRB transcripts. Only in-frame clones appear in the TCRdb table, and some are missing; sequencing was by immunoSEQ multiplex PCR. The sample consists of about 710,000 clones, around 15% of them appearing once. Study conclusions and caveats: Amplification by PCR could prefer shorter templates, with the same effect in patients and controls. Shortening of TCRB CDR3s, moderate but significant, appeared in all four CD4+ subsets of Type 1 diabetes patients. The naive, central memory and Treg TCRB repertoires of patients appeared to be more similar to one another than those of healthy donors.

There was one heparinised blood draw per donor, averaging roughly 0.12 L. Sequencing was carried out using naive CD4+ T cells from blood. The receptor was derived from a man aged 18 to 29 with type 1 diabetes.

CDR3 in amino acids: CASSLEAQETQYF. The CDR3 nucleotides are TGCGCCAGCAGCTTGGAGGCACAAGAGACCCAGTACTTC. The chain recombines TRBV5-1 with TRBJ2-5; D is uncertain. The CDR3 runs to 13 residues. V lost 0 bases to trimming and J lost 2 bases, with 5 bases between them. Per germline, CDR1 SGHRS and CDR2 YFSETQ.